The 20 T cell receptor beta chains below were found in one sample sequenced in a study of T cell changes during pregnancy in multiple sclerosis. This table comes from immunoSEQ multiplex PCR, and its TCRdb copy is limited to in-frame clones, with some not included. Of around 15,000 clones listed, 70% to 90% are singletons. The material sequenced was CD8+ T cells from peripheral blood mononuclear cells, taken in the second trimester of pregnancy. The origin of the receptors is a female donor in good health, enrolled as a control in a pregnancy study.

V and J are TRBV27 and TRBJ1-1, with D possibly matching TRBD1 (6 bases). Germline V gives CDR1 MNHEY, CDR2 SMNVEV (reference sequence). Trimming shortened V by 5 bases and J by 0 bases, and 13 bases separated the two germline ends. This CDR3 has 15 residues. The CDR3 nucleotides are TGTGCCAGCAGTCGGGCACAGGGTTTGAACACTGAAGCTTTCTTT. It yields the protein CASSRAQGLNTEAFF.

DNA for the CDR3: TGTGCCAGCAGCCAAGTAGGGGGGGGGCCCGAGCAGTACTTC. Translated: CASSQVGGGPEQYF. V and J are TRBV4-2 and TRBJ2-7; weak D call: TRBD2 (7 bases). The V gene's germline CDR1 is LGHNA and CDR2 YNFKEQ. The CDR3 consists of 14 residues. Trimming removed 1 base from V and 6 bases from J, with 13 bases in between.

As DNA, the CDR3 is TGTGCCAGCAGCCCCAAGGACAGGGGATACAATGAGCAGTTCTTC. Its protein is CASSPKDRGYNEQFF. V gene TRBV7-9 combines with J gene TRBJ2-1, with 9 positions matching TRBD1. V trimming: 5 bases; J trimming: 4 bases; junction bases outside the gene matches: 6. The CDR3 is made up of 15 amino acids. Germline CDR1 and CDR2: SEHNR and FQNEAQ (reference sequence).

The V and J genes are TRBV30 and TRBJ1-5, with D unclear. This CDR3 comprises 13 residues. Germline V gives CDR1 GTSNPN, CDR2 SVGIG (reference sequence). V was clipped by 4 bases and J by 3 bases, with 10 bases between them. Here the CDR3 reads CAWTEGDNQPQHF. The CDR3 coding sequence is TGTGCCTGGACGGAGGGCGACAATCAGCCCCAGCATTTT.

The chain is built from TRBV30 and TRBJ1-1; maybe TRBD1 (5 bases). The V and J ends lost 3 bases and 0 bases respectively, with 11 bases between them. CDR1 GTSNPN and CDR2 SVGIG come from the germline V gene (reference sequence). The CDR3 has 14 residues. The CDR3 loop is CAWRLGGVNTEAFF. CDR3 coding DNA: TGTGCCTGGAGACTGGGGGGGGTGAACACTGAAGCTTTCTTT.

This rearrangement joins TRBV27 to TRBJ1-5; the D is unclear. CDR3 length equals 13 residues. Deletions cut 2 bases from V and 7 bases from J, with 9 bases between. Looked up from germline, CDR1 is MNHEY and CDR2 is SMNVEV (reference sequence). This CDR3 reads CASSLDAGQPQHF. In nucleotides, the CDR3 is TGTGCCAGCAGTTTAGATGCGGGACAGCCCCAGCATTTT.

This sequence joins TRBV11-2 and TRBJ2-7; D unresolved. The CDR3 sequence is 14 residues long. CDR1 is SGHAT and CDR2 is FQNNGV in the germline V gene. Trimming pared 5 bases from V and 3 bases from J, leaving 14 bases between. CDR3 DNA: TGTGCCAGCAGCATCCTCCTGGTAGACTACGAGCAGTACTTC. It translates to CASSILLVDYEQYF.

The chain couples TRBV27 to TRBJ1-2, with D possibly matching TRBD1 (6 bases). V lost 5 bases to trimming and J lost 4 bases, with 11 bases between them. From germline, CDR1 is MNHEY and CDR2 SMNVEV (reference sequence). This CDR3 is 13 amino acids long. The CDR3 loop reads CASSLTGIYGYTF. Written as DNA, the CDR3 is TGTGCCAGCAGTCTCACAGGGATCTATGGCTACACCTTC.

CDR3 residues: CASSLDPESYEQYF. The DNA of the CDR3 is TGTGCCAGCAGCTTAGACCCGGAGTCCTACGAGCAGTACTTC. The chain couples TRBV7-2 to TRBJ2-7; D ambiguous. Germline CDR1 reads SGHTA; CDR2 reads FQGNSA. V was pared by 1 base and J by 1 base, with 8 bases between. This CDR3 contains 14 residues.

The V and J genes are TRBV2 and TRBJ2-1; the match to TRBD2 covers 16 bases. The CDR3 loop spans 15 amino acids. CDR1 and CDR2 from the germline V gene are SNHLY and FYNNEI. Losses at the gene ends were 7 bases for V and 15 bases for J; bases not matched to a gene: 12. The CDR3 nucleotides are TGTGCCAGCATCGAAGGGACTAGCGGGGGGGCCAGCCTGTTCTTC. This sequence encodes CASIEGTSGGASLFF.

CDR3 protein: CAISEVDNEQFF. CDR3 nucleotides: TGTGCCATCAGTGAGGTAGACAATGAGCAGTTCTTC. V is TRBV10-3 and J is TRBJ2-1; D is unresolved. The CDR3 extends over 12 amino acids. Trimming removed 2 bases at V and 5 bases at J, with 4 bases between. CDR1 is ENHRY and CDR2 is SYGVKD in the germline V gene.

The V call is TRBV28, the J call TRBJ2-3; 7 bases map to TRBD1. Unmatched junction bases numbered 5, after V lost 5 bases and J lost 0 bases. Germline assignment: CDR1 MDHEN and CDR2 SYDVKM. CDR3 length: 15 amino acids. CDR3 sequence reads: CASSGTVRSTDTQYF. CDR3 DNA: TGTGCCAGCAGTGGGACAGTCAGAAGCACAGATACGCAGTATTTT.

The chain has TRBV5-1 and TRBJ1-6, with D perhaps matching TRBD1 (5 bases). The V end lost 7 bases, the J end lost 8 bases, and 22 bases lay between the germline ends. The CDR3 has 16 residues. Germline V gene sequence: CDR1 SGHRS, CDR2 YFSETQ. CDR3 sequence (DNA): TGCGCCAGCCACCCCGGGGGAGGAATGAGCGATTCACCCCTCCACTTT. Its protein product is CASHPGGGMSDSPLHF.

The CDR3 nucleotides read TGTGCCAGTAATGGGAGAACTAATGAAAAACTGTTTTTT. Protein sequence: CASNGRTNEKLFF. This chain links TRBV19 with TRBJ1-4; D ambiguous. There are 13 residues in the CDR3. V lost 7 bases and J lost 1, with 7 bases in between. Per the germline V gene, CDR1 is LNHDA and CDR2 is SQIVND (reference sequence).

The V and J genes are TRBV11-2 and TRBJ2-3; 9 bases line up with TRBD2. Germline V gene sequence: CDR1 SGHAT, CDR2 FQNNGV. The V and J ends lost 7 bases and 1 base, in that order; junction bases with no gene match: 6. This CDR3 contains 15 residues. CDR3 residues: CASTTRGGGTDTQYF. The CDR3 DNA reads TGTGCCAGCACAACTCGCGGGGGGGGCACAGATACGCAGTATTTT.

The J gene is TRBJ2-6, the V gene TRBV9; 7 bases align to TRBD1. The trim removed 6 bases at V and 3 bases at J, leaving 27 bases unmatched. The CDR3 is 22 amino acids. Germline V gives CDR1 SGDLS, CDR2 YYNGEE. This CDR3 is CASKGLVTGQSTEGVGANVLTF. The CDR3, as DNA: TGTGCCAGCAAGGGTTTGGTAACGGGACAGTCCACCGAAGGGGTTGGGGCCAACGTCCTGACTTTC.

The genes are TRBV25-1 and TRBJ1-2; no clear D gene. This CDR3 is 14 amino acids long. V lost 1 base and J 2 bases, leaving 8 bases between the germline ends. Germline CDR1 reads MGHDK; CDR2 reads SYGVNS. CDR3 residues: CASSEWGGNYGYTF. Here the CDR3 DNA reads TGTGCCAGCAGTGAATGGGGAGGGAACTATGGCTACACCTTC.

J is TRBJ2-5 and V is TRBV6-6; no clear D gene. The J call is uncertain, as TRBJ2-7 better fits the DNA end. Germline V gene lookup returns CDR1 MNHNY and CDR2 SVGAGI (reference sequence). The CDR3 has 11 residues. CDR3 nucleotide sequence: TGTGCCAGCAGCCGGTGGGCCGAGCAGTACTTC. Protein product: CASSRWAEQYF.

The chain links TRBV10-2 to TRBJ2-7, with TRBD1 as a possible D gene (5 bases). This CDR3 has 19 residues. Germline CDR1 is WSHSY and CDR2 is SAAADI. The V and J ends lost 0 bases and 5 bases respectively, with 26 bases between them. This CDR3 is CASSESSPSFREGRNEQYF. The CDR3 nucleotides are TGCGCCAGCAGTGAGTCGTCCCCTTCCTTCAGGGAAGGAAGGAACGAGCAGTACTTC.

V and J are TRBV5-4 and TRBJ2-5, with 7 bases identical to TRBD2. The J segment lost 0 bases and the V segment lost 3 bases, leaving 2 bases of the junction unmatched. In germline, CDR1 is SGHNT, CDR2 YYREEE (reference sequence). There are 14 residues in the CDR3. The CDR3 DNA follows: TGTGCCAGCAGCTCACGGGGGGACCAAGAGACCCAGTACTTC. Translated, it gives CASSSRGDQETQYF.